Below, 8 T cell receptor beta chains from the same sample are listed, as sequenced in a study of cytomegalovirus exposure and HLA in healthy donors. Repertoires were generated with immunoSEQ multiplex PCR, while TCRdb's copy carries only in-frame clones and drops some. The sample has under 200,000 clones, approximately 86% seen once. Material: PBMCs. The receptors were gathered from a woman aged 18-29 years in good health and CMV-seronegative.

The chain employs TRBV15 and TRBJ1-5; D ambiguous. V lost 4 bases and J 4 bases, leaving 8 bases between the germline ends. CDR1 and CDR2 from the germline V gene are LNHNV and YYDKDF (reference sequence). CDR3 length equals 13 residues. CDR3 residues: CATSNRLNQPQHF. DNA of the CDR3: TGTGCCACCAGCAACCGACTGAATCAGCCCCAGCATTTT.

The chain joins TRBV29-1 to TRBJ1-2; D is perhaps TRBD1 (5 bases). Germline lookup yields CDR1 SQVTM and CDR2 ANQGSEA. Between the trimmed V and J ends, which lost 4 bases and 6 bases, there was a span of 9 bases. The CDR3 consists of 11 residues. The CDR3 is CSVAHRNGYTF. The CDR3 DNA reads TGCAGCGTTGCTCACAGGAATGGCTACACCTTC.

This clone was counted a single time. The chain links TRBV4-3 to TRBJ1-2, with D uncertain. This CDR3 is built from 15 residues. Germline V gene sequence: CDR1 LGHNA, CDR2 YSLEER. Between the trimmed V and J ends, which lost 0 bases and 4 bases, there was a span of 12 bases. CDR3 DNA sequence: TGCGCCAGCAGCCAAGATCAAAACCCTAGCTATGGCTACACCTTC. Its translation: CASSQDQNPSYGYTF.

V usage is TRBV6-6 and J usage is TRBJ1-1; possible D gene TRBD1, 6 bases. Trimming cost V 2 bases and J 6 bases, with 13 bases left between them. The CDR3 has 14 residues. Germline CDR1 MNHNY, CDR2 SVGAGI (reference sequence). Here the CDR3 DNA reads TGTGCCAGCAGTTACGAGTCGCGGACAGCTGAAGCTTTCTTT. Residues: CASSYESRTAEAFF.

V usage is TRBV4-1 and J usage is TRBJ1-5, with 8 bases lining up with TRBD1. The V gene's germline CDR1 is MGHRA and CDR2 YSYEKL. The CDR3 consists of 16 residues. After removal of 5 bases from V and 5 bases from J, the junction contained 11 bases not matched to a gene. The CDR3 spells CASSETPQGGYQPQHF. The CDR3 coding sequence is TGCGCCAGCAGCGAGACCCCACAGGGGGGCTATCAGCCCCAGCATTTT.

This chain links TRBV4-3 with TRBJ2-1; TRBD2 is a possible D gene (6 bases). Deletions cut 0 bases from V and 8 bases from J, with 14 bases between. Germline loops: CDR1 LGHNA, CDR2 YSLEER. This CDR3 spans 15 amino acids. CDR3 protein: CASSQDGGWGDEQFF. CDR3 nucleotide sequence: TGCGCCAGCAGCCAAGATGGAGGATGGGGGGATGAGCAGTTCTTC.

The rearrangement links TRBV21-1 to TRBJ1-2. TRBV21-1 is termed a pseudogene. The CDR3 contains 15 residues. Here the CDR3 reads CASSNVRGTGYGYTF. CDR3 in DNA: TGTGCCAGCAGCAACGTGCGGGGGACGGGCTATGGCTACACCTTC.

The chain couples TRBV30 to TRBJ2-7; D uncertain. This CDR3 comprises 12 residues. The germline CDR1 and CDR2 sequences are GTSNPN and SVGIG (reference sequence). Trimming pared 0 bases from V and 3 bases from J, leaving 6 bases between. CDR3 sequence reads: CAWSVTVYEQYF. CDR3 bases: TGTGCCTGGAGTGTTACAGTCTACGAGCAGTACTTC.